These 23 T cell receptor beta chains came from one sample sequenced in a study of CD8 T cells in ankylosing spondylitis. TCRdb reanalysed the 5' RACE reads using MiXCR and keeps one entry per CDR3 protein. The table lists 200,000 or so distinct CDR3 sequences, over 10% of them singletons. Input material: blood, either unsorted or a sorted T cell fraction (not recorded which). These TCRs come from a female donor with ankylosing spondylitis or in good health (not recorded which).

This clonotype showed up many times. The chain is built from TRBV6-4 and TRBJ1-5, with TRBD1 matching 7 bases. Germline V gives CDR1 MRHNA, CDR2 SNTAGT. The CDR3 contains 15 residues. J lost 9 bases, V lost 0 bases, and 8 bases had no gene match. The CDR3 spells CASSDSDRPTVPQHF. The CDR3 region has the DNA TGTGCCAGCAGTGACTCGGACAGGCCAACTGTGCCCCAGCATTTT.

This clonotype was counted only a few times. CDR3 coding DNA: TGTGCCAGCAGCTTTTCACAGGGAGGGACAGATACGCAGTATTTT. Translation: CASSFSQGGTDTQYF. The V and J genes are TRBV11-2 and TRBJ2-3, with D perhaps TRBD2 (7 bases). CDR1 is SGHAT, CDR2 FQNNGV, per germline. The V end lost 3 bases, the J end lost 3 bases, and 13 bases lay between the germline ends. The CDR3 contains 15 residues. The full variable domain, its missing parts supplied by reference TRBV11-2 and TRBJ2-3, is EAGVAQSPRYKIIEKRQSVAFWCNPISGHATLYWYQQILGQGPKLLIQFQNNGVVDDSQLPKDRFSAERLKGVDSTLKIQPAKLEDSAVYLCASSFSQGGTDTQYFGPGTRLTVL.

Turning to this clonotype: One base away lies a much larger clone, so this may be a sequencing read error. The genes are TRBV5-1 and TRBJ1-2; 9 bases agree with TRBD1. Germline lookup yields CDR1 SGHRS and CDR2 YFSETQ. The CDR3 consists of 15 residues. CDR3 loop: CANSPQGARSYGYTF. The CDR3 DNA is TGCGCCAACAGCCCACAGGGGGCGCGAAGCTATGGCTACACCTTC.

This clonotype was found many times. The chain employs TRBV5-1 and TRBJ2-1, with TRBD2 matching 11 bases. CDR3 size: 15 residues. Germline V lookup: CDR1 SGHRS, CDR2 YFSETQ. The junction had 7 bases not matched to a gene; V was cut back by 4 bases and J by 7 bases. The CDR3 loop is CASSPLAGVMNEQFF. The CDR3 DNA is TGCGCCAGCAGCCCACTAGCGGGAGTAATGAATGAGCAGTTCTTC.

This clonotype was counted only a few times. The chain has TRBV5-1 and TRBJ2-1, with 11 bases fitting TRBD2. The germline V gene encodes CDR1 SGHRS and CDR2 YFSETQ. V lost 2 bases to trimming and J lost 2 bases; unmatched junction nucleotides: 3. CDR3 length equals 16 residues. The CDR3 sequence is CASSLIAGGAYNEQFF. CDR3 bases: TGCGCCAGCAGCTTAATAGCGGGAGGGGCCTACAATGAGCAGTTCTTC.

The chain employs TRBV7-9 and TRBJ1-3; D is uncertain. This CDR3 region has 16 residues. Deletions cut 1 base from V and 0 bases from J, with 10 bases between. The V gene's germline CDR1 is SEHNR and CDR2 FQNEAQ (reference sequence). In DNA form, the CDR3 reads TGTGCCAGCAGCTTAGGCGGAGGGCTCTCTGGAAACACCATATATTTT. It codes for CASSLGGGLSGNTIYF.

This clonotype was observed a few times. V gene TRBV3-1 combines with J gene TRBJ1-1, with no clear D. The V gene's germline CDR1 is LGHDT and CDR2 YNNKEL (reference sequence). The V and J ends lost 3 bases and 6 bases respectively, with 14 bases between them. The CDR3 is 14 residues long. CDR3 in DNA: TGTGCCAGCAGCCATGGGAAACCAGGTTCTGAAGCTTTCTTT. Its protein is CASSHGKPGSEAFF.

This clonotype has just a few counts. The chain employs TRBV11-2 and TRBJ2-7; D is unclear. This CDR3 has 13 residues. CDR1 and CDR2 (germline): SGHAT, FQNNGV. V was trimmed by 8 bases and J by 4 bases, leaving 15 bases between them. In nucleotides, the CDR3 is TGTGCCAGCCGCGCGGCCTACCCGTACGAGCAGTACTTC. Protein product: CASRAAYPYEQYF.

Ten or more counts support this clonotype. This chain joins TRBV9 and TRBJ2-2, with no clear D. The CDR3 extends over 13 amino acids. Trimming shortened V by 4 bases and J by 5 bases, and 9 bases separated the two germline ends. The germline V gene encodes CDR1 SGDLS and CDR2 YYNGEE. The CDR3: CASSPVITGELFF. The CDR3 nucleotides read TGTGCCAGCAGCCCGGTTATTACCGGGGAGCTGTTTTTT.

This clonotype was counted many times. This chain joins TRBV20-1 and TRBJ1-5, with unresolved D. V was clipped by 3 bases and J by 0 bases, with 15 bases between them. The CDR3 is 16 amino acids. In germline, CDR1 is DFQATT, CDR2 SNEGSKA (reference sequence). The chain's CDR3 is CSARARNVISNQPQHF. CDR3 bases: TGCAGTGCTAGGGCCAGGAATGTAATTAGCAATCAGCCCCAGCATTTT.

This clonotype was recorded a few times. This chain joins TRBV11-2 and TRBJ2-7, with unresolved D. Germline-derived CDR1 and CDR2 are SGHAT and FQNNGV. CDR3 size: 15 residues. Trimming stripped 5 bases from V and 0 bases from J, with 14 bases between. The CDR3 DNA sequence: TGTGCCAGCAGCCTGGGTGGGTCTGGCTCCTACGAGCAGTACTTC. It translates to CASSLGGSGSYEQYF.

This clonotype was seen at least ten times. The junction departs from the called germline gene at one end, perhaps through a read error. CDR3 in amino acids: CAGSAVAGYTGELFF. The CDR3, as DNA: TGTGCCGGCAGCGCAGTGGCGGGATACACCGGGGAGCTGTTTTTT. The chain uses TRBV7-9 and TRBJ2-2; tentative D call: TRBD2 (6 bases). Per germline, CDR1 SEHNR and CDR2 FQNEAQ (reference sequence). The CDR3 covers 15 residues.

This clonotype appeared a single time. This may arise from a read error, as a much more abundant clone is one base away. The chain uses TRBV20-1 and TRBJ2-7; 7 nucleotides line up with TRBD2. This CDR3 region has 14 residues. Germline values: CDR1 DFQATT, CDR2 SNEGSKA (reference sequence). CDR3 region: CSARGEREAYKQYF. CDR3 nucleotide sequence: TGCAGTGCTAGGGGGGAGCGGGAAGCCTACAAGCAGTACTTC.

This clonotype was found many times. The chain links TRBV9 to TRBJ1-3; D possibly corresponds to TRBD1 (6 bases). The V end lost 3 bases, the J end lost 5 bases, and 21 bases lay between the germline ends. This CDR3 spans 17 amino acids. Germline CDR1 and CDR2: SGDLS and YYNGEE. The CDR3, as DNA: TGTGCCAGCAGCGACCCCTTCTCCGGGACACAGCGAAACACCATATATTTT. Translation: CASSDPFSGTQRNTIYF.

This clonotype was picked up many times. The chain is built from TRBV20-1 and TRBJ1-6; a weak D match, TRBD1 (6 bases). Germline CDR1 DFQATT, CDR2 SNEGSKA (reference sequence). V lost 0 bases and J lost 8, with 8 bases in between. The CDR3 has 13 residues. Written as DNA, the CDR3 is TGCAGTGCTAGAGATAGGACAGATTCACCCCTCCACTTT. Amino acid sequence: CSARDRTDSPLHF.

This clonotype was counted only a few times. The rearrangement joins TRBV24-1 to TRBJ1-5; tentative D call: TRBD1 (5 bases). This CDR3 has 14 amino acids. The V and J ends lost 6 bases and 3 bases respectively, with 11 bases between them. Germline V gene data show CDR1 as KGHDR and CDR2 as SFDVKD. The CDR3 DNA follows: TGTGCCACCAGTCCTGGGGACTTCAATCAGCCCCAGCATTTT. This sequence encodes CATSPGDFNQPQHF.

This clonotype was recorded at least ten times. CDR3 amino acids: CASSPPGDGEKLFF. The CDR3 DNA follows: TGTGCCAGCAGTCCGCCGGGGGACGGTGAAAAACTGTTTTTT. The chain couples TRBV4-2 to TRBJ1-4, with a tentative D call TRBD1 (5 bases). In germline, CDR1 is LGHNA, CDR2 YNFKEQ. The V end was cut by 6 bases, the J end by 7 bases, with 15 bases between. The CDR3 loop spans 14 amino acids.

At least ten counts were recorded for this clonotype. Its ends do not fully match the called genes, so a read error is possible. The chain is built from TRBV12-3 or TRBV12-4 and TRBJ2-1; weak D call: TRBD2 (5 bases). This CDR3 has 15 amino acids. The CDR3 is CASSITSTSHNEQFF. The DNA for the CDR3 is TGTGCCAGCAGTATCACTAGTACCTCCCACAATGAGCAGTTCTTC.

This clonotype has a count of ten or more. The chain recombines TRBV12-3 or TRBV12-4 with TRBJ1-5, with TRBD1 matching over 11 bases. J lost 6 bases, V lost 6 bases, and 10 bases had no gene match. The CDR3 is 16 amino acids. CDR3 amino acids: CASSYGTGGEGQPQHF. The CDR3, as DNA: TGTGCCAGCAGCTACGGGACAGGGGGTGAGGGTCAGCCCCAGCATTTT.

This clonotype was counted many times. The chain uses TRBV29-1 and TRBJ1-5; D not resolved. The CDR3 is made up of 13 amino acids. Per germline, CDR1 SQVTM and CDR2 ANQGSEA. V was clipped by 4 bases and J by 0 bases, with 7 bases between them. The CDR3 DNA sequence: TGCAGCGTTGGGGATTATAGCAATCAGCCCCAGCATTTT. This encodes CSVGDYSNQPQHF. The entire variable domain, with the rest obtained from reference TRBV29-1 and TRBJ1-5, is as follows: SAVISQKPSRDICQRGTSLTIQCQVDSQVTMMFWYRQQPGQSLTLIATANQGSEATYESGFVIDKFPISRPNLTFSTLTVSNMSPEDSSIYLCSVGDYSNQPQHFGDGTRLSIL.

CDR3 coding DNA: TGTGCCAGCAGCTTAATCGGGAGGGGAGCTTTCTTT. Translating it yields CASSLIGRGAFF. The chain links TRBV7-9 to TRBJ1-1, with a tentative D call TRBD1 (5 bases). The length of the CDR3 is 12 residues. Germline loops: CDR1 SEHNR, CDR2 FQNEAQ (reference sequence). The V end was cut by 2 bases, the J end by 10 bases, with 11 bases between. Full variable domain (remainder filled in from reference TRBV7-9 and TRBJ1-1): DTGVSQNPRHKITKRGQNVTFRCDPISEHNRLYWYRQTLGQGPEFLTYFQNEAQLEKSRLLSDRFSAERPKGSFSTLEIQRTEQGDSAMYLCASSLIGRGAFFGQGTRLTVV.

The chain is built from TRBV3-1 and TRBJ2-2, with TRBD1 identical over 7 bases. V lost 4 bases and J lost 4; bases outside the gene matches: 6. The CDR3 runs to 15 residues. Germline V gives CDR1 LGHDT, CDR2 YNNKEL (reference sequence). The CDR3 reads CASSPQGVSTGELFF. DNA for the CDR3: TGTGCCAGCAGCCCTCAGGGGGTTAGCACCGGGGAGCTGTTTTTT.

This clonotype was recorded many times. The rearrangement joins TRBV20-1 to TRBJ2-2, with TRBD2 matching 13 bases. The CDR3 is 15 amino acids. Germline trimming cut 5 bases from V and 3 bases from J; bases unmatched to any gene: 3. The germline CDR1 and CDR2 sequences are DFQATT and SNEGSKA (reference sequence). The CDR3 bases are TGCAGTGCTCGGACTAGCGGGAGAGACACCGGGGAGCTGTTTTTT. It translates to CSARTSGRDTGELFF.